What follows are 9 T cell receptor beta chains derived from one specimen sequenced in a study of cytomegalovirus exposure and HLA in healthy donors. Profiled with immunoSEQ multiplex PCR; TCRdb holds only in-frame clones, not every one. The table shows over 150,000 clones, with approximately 87% occurring only once. Input material: PBMCs. The source of these receptors is a woman in her twenties or thirties in good health and CMV-seronegative.

The J gene is TRBJ1-4, the V gene TRBV6-5; D gene ambiguous. The CDR3 has 14 amino acids. Germline V gene sequence: CDR1 MNHEY, CDR2 SVGAGI. The germline V and J ends were trimmed by 2 bases and 7 bases, with 11 bases remaining between them. Here the CDR3 reads CASSYGRAGEKLFF. In nucleotides, the CDR3 is TGTGCCAGCAGTTACGGTAGGGCTGGTGAAAAACTGTTTTTT.

This sequence joins TRBV5-4 and TRBJ1-4, with 7 bases aligning to TRBD1. Germline V gene data show CDR1 as SGHNT and CDR2 as YYREEE (reference sequence). The CDR3 extends over 17 amino acids. Trimming cost V 4 bases and J 0 bases; bases outside gene matches: 9. For the CDR3, the DNA is TGTGCCAGCAGCCAGGGGGGCTCCCCTGCAACTAATGAAAAACTGTTTTTT. Amino acids: CASSQGGSPATNEKLFF.

This clone was detected only once. The gene calls are TRBV20-1 and TRBJ2-1; D call uncertain. This CDR3 has 11 residues. V was cut by 6 bases and J by 6 bases, with 9 bases left in between. CDR1 is DFQATT, CDR2 SNEGSKA, per germline (reference sequence). CDR3 region: CSASDRNEQFF. In DNA, the CDR3 is TGCAGTGCCTCCGACCGCAATGAGCAGTTCTTC.

The V gene is TRBV28, the J gene TRBJ2-5; 8 bases are a match to TRBD1. The CDR3 is 16 amino acids. The J segment lost 0 bases and the V segment lost 2 bases, leaving 5 bases of the junction unmatched. Germline-derived CDR1 and CDR2 are MDHEN and SYDVKM. The CDR3 nucleotides read TGTGCCAGCAGTTTAAGGACAGGGAGGTACCAAGAGACCCAGTACTTC. As protein: CASSLRTGRYQETQYF.

The V and J genes are TRBV7-9 and TRBJ2-1; maybe TRBD2 (6 bases). CDR3 size: 13 residues. Germline V gene data show CDR1 as SEHNR and CDR2 as FQNEAQ (reference sequence). V lost 3 bases and J lost 4, with 7 bases in between. In DNA, the CDR3 is TGTGCCAGCAGCTTGGGGACTTACAATGAGCAGTTCTTC. Translation gives CASSLGTYNEQFF.

This clone was found once. The chain recombines TRBV4-3 with TRBJ2-1, with a possible D match to TRBD2 (6 bases). V shed 2 bases and J shed 5 bases, with 16 bases lying between them. Germline V lookup: CDR1 LGHNA, CDR2 YSLEER. The CDR3 covers 16 residues. The chain's CDR3 is CASSQRLVSFNNEQFF. CDR3 sequence (DNA): TGCGCCAGCAGCCAAAGACTAGTATCTTTCAACAATGAGCAGTTCTTC.

V is TRBV2 and J is TRBJ1-4; 7 bases are a match to TRBD1. The CDR3 contains 14 residues. Germline V gene sequence: CDR1 SNHLY, CDR2 FYNNEI. V trimming: 6 bases; J trimming: 6 bases; junction bases outside the gene matches: 7. The CDR3 nucleotides read TGTGCCAGCAGCCTGATGCAGGGGGATGAAAAACTGTTTTTT. Translating gives CASSLMQGDEKLFF.

The chain links TRBV12-1 to TRBJ2-7; the tabulated D call, TRBD2, remains unverified against the DNA. TRBV12-1 is described as a pseudogene. The CDR3 has 17 residues. DNA of the CDR3: TGTGCCAGCAGCTTTGTTTATGTGGGGGGACCCTCCTACGAGCAGTACTTC. The encoded protein is CASSFVYVGGPSYEQYF.

The chain has TRBV6-1 and TRBJ1-5; D gene ambiguous. This CDR3 comprises 13 residues. V dropped 3 bases and J dropped 4 bases, with 7 bases sitting between them. Germline CDR1 MNHNS, CDR2 SASEGT. The CDR3, as DNA: TGTGCCAGCAGTGATCGGAAAAATCAGCCCCAGCATTTT. Translation gives CASSDRKNQPQHF.